This T cell receptor (beta chain) was recorded in a study of regulatory T cells in long-lasting Graves disease. In building TCR beta libraries, iRepertoire HTBI primers were used together with Arm-PCR of CDR3 regions. TCRdb passed the multiplex PCR reads through MiXCR, listing each CDR3 protein once. The data show approximately 470,000 distinct CDR3 sequences, 15% to 20% seen once. V gave up 5 bases and J gave up 7 bases, with 12 bases separating them. Germline V gene sequence: CDR1 LGHNT, CDR2 FRNRAP. The CDR3 has 12 amino acids. Study-level results: What was studied was peripheral blood only, and not thyroid tissue. Persistent disease showed a preference for TRBV28, TRBJ1-2 and TRBJ2-5.

As to this clonotype: The antigen is not known.

Time point in this sample: newly diagnosed GD, antithyroid drugs for less than 3 months. PBMC RNA served as the TCR library source. Patients came through an endocrinology department, and that department was in Xi'an, China. These data also featured in a second study, about T cells in Graves' hyperthyroidism and ophthalmopathy.

This sample comprised peripheral blood mononuclear cells (PBMCs), obtained at new diagnosis, from a patient treated with antithyroid drugs. The chain combines TRBV12-5 with TRBJ2-7; TRBD2 is a possible D gene (5 bases). This TCR was sampled from a man in his forties with Graves disease. As DNA, the CDR3 is TGTGCTAGTGGTACCGGGGTTTGGGAGCAGTACTTC. Amino acid sequence: CASGTGVWEQYF.